This T cell receptor beta chain appears in the sequencing data of a study of blood T cell repertoires in COVID-19. The table came from immunoSEQ multiplex PCR; TCRdb's copy has only in-frame clones and leaves some out. The profile shows about 430,000 clones, nearly 90% of them singletons. This TCR derives from a young woman who had been exposed to COVID-19. Material for sequencing was PBMCs or T cells enriched from blood (not recorded which).

In DNA form, the CDR3 reads TGTGCCAGCAGTTTATTACAAGGTTCAGGCGAGCAGTACTTC. Translation gives CASSLLQGSGEQYF. This chain uses TRBV27 with TRBJ2-7; D not resolved. Trimming removed 1 base from V and 6 bases from J, with 13 bases in between. Germline CDR1 is MNHEY and CDR2 is SMNVEV (reference sequence). The CDR3 covers 14 residues.